The 25 T cell receptor beta chains in this list originate from one sample, sequenced in a study of T cell repertoires in cytomegalovirus infection. Each CDR3 protein is one row after TCRdb ran MiXCR on the reads. Here the sample spans about 470,000 distinct CDR3 sequences, roughly 46% being singletons. Their antigen targets remain unknown. The sample was cultured PBMCs, taken from culture after CMV antigen stimulation. These TCRs come from a human donor in good health (CMV status not recorded). Some clones in this sample may be carry-over from other donors' samples.

The gene calls are TRBV7-4 and TRBJ2-2; D is perhaps TRBD1 (5 bases). Trimming shortened V by 2 bases and J by 7 bases, and 14 bases separated the two germline ends. The CDR3 has 15 amino acids. Germline V lookup: CDR1 SGHVT, CDR2 SQSDAQ. The CDR3 protein is CASSLYAGLDGELFF. In DNA form, the CDR3 reads TGTGCCAGCAGCTTATATGCAGGGCTGGACGGGGAGCTGTTTTTT.

This clonotype appeared a few times. V and J are TRBV10-3 and TRBJ2-1; 11 nucleotides line up with TRBD1. CDR1 is ENHRY, CDR2 SYGVKD, per germline. J was trimmed by 7 bases and V by 0 bases; bases with no gene match: 5. The CDR3 spans 16 residues. The CDR3 DNA follows: TGTGCCATCAGTGAGTCGGCGGACAGGGGGCGAAATGAGCAGTTCTTC. Translation: CAISESADRGRNEQFF.

CDR3 loop: CASTHQRGGTYNEQFF. The CDR3 DNA sequence: TGTGCCAGTACCCACCAGCGGGGGGGTACCTACAATGAGCAGTTCTTC. The chain is built from TRBV19 and TRBJ2-1, with TRBD2 matching 10 bases. V gave up 7 bases and J gave up 2 bases; unmatched junction bases: 8. This CDR3 is 16 amino acids long. Germline loops: CDR1 LNHDA, CDR2 SQIVND (reference sequence).

CDR3 in amino acids: CSARSGTGYEQYF. Written as DNA, the CDR3 is TGCAGTGCTCGGTCCGGGACAGGGTACGAGCAGTACTTC. The chain joins TRBV20-1 to TRBJ2-7; TRBD1 matches at 9 bases. The CDR3 covers 13 residues. Per germline, CDR1 DFQATT and CDR2 SNEGSKA (reference sequence). The trim removed 5 bases at V and 4 bases at J, leaving 6 bases unmatched.

This chain joins TRBV7-2 and TRBJ2-7, with unresolved D. This CDR3 has 15 residues. V lost 2 bases and J 4 bases, leaving 15 bases between the germline ends. The germline V gene has CDR1 SGHTA and CDR2 FQGNSA. The CDR3 DNA sequence: TGTGCCAGCAGCTTAAAGGGCCTAGACCCGTACGAGCAGTACTTC. Translating gives CASSLKGLDPYEQYF.

The chain combines TRBV2 with TRBJ1-5, with D tentatively TRBD1 (5 bases). Germline-derived CDR1 and CDR2 are SNHLY and FYNNEI. This CDR3 region has 13 residues. V shed 0 bases and J shed 7 bases, with 7 bases lying between them. The CDR3 spells CASSEARAQPQHF. The CDR3 bases are TGTGCCAGCAGTGAAGCCAGGGCGCAGCCCCAGCATTTT.

CDR3 in amino acids: CASSLGRPGTGELFF. The DNA of the CDR3 is TGTGCCAGCAGCCTCGGACGCCCGGGCACCGGGGAGCTGTTTTTT. The genes are TRBV7-8 and TRBJ2-2; D gene ambiguous. In germline, CDR1 is SGHVS, CDR2 FQNEAQ. The CDR3 has 15 residues. V lost 5 bases and J lost 4, with 14 bases in between.

The chain employs TRBV11-2 and TRBJ2-4; TRBD1 matches 7 bases. Germline values: CDR1 SGHAT, CDR2 FQNNGV. V trimming: 6 bases; J trimming: 0 bases; junction bases outside the gene matches: 11. CDR3 length: 17 amino acids. The chain's CDR3 is CASRPINRGLAKNIQYF. Here the CDR3 DNA reads TGTGCCAGCAGACCCATTAACAGGGGATTAGCCAAAAACATTCAGTACTTC. The full variable domain, rest sourced from reference TRBV11-2 and TRBJ2-4, is EAGVAQSPRYKIIEKRQSVAFWCNPISGHATLYWYQQILGQGPKLLIQFQNNGVVDDSQLPKDRFSAERLKGVDSTLKIQPAKLEDSAVYLCASRPINRGLAKNIQYFGAGTRLSVL.

The CDR3 sequence: CASSPRNGDYGYTF. The CDR3 DNA follows: TGTGCCAGCTCACCACGTAATGGGGACTATGGCTACACCTTC. The chain is built from TRBV18 and TRBJ1-2; D is unclear. The V gene's germline CDR1 is KGHSH and CDR2 LQKENI. The ends were cut back, 1 base at V and 3 bases at J, with 9 bases in the middle. There are 14 residues in the CDR3.

The chain recombines TRBV28 with TRBJ2-1, with D unresolved. This CDR3 has 15 amino acids. V was cut by 5 bases and J by 0 bases, with 11 bases left in between. CDR1 MDHEN and CDR2 SYDVKM come from the germline V gene. CDR3 coding DNA: TGTGCCAGCAGTCTAGTGTTCAGCTCCTACAATGAGCAGTTCTTC. Translating gives CASSLVFSSYNEQFF.

This clonotype was counted a few times. The genes are TRBV12-3 or TRBV12-4 and TRBJ2-3; no firm D call. The germline V and J ends were trimmed by 4 bases and 0 bases, with 8 bases remaining between them. The CDR3 has 14 residues. The CDR3 nucleotides are TGTGCCAGCAGTTCGCCGATTAGCACAGATACGCAGTATTTT. As protein: CASSSPISTDTQYF.

V gene TRBV23-1 combines with J gene TRBJ2-7; D is perhaps TRBD1 or TRBD2 (7 bases each). TRBV23-1 is annotated as an ORF whose role is uncertain. This CDR3 contains 16 residues. Trimming cost V 11 bases and J 8 bases, with 31 bases left between them. CDR3 coding DNA: TGCGCCGAGCGATCCAGGGGGGGGCGCACCGCTGTGAAGCAGTACTTC. Protein product: CAERSRGGRTAVKQYF.

This chain connects TRBV6-2 or TRBV6-3 to TRBJ2-2, with no clear D. V was trimmed by 0 bases and J by 1 base, leaving 9 bases between them. There are 16 residues in the CDR3. CDR1 is MNHEY, CDR2 SVGEGT, per germline. Written as DNA, the CDR3 is TGTGCCAGCAGTTACTCGACCCGACAGAACACCGGGGAGCTGTTTTTT. Translation: CASSYSTRQNTGELFF.

J is TRBJ1-2 and V is TRBV6-6, with TRBD1 as a possible D gene (5 bases). V lost 2 bases and J lost 7, with 11 bases in between. In germline, CDR1 is MNHNY, CDR2 SVGAGI (reference sequence). The CDR3 is 13 residues long. CDR3 region: CASSYGDSPGYTF. The CDR3 nucleotides read TGTGCCAGCAGTTACGGAGACAGTCCTGGCTACACCTTC.

The chain is built from TRBV2 and TRBJ2-1; 9 bases agree with TRBD2. Trimming removed 8 bases from V and 1 base from J; junction bases left unmatched: 6. Germline lookup yields CDR1 SNHLY and CDR2 FYNNEI. This CDR3 is built from 15 residues. Written as DNA, the CDR3 is TGTGCCAGCGGGACTAGCCGTAAGTCCTACAATGAGCAGTTCTTC. Residues: CASGTSRKSYNEQFF.

The chain has TRBV28 and TRBJ1-4; D is unresolved. The CDR3 length is 15 residues. The germline CDR1 and CDR2 sequences are MDHEN and SYDVKM. Trimming cost V 7 bases and J 8 bases, with 20 bases left between them. In nucleotides, the CDR3 is TGTGCCAGCATCCCGTCGGAGTGGTATGGGGAAAAACTGTTTTTT. It yields the protein CASIPSEWYGEKLFF.

The V and J genes are TRBV19 and TRBJ2-1, with TRBD1 identical over 8 bases. J was trimmed by 9 bases and V by 6 bases; bases with no gene match: 10. The CDR3 contains 14 residues. Germline V gene data show CDR1 as LNHDA and CDR2 as SQIVND (reference sequence). CDR3 sequence reads: CASSPGQGGGEQFF. Here the CDR3 DNA reads TGTGCCAGTAGCCCAGGACAGGGTGGAGGTGAGCAGTTCTTC. Drawing the rest from reference TRBV19 and TRBJ2-1, the complete variable domain is DGGITQSPKYLFRKEGQNVTLSCEQNLNHDAMYWYRQDPGQGLRLIYYSQIVNDFQKGDIAEGYSVSREKKESFPLTVTSAQKNPTAFYLCASSPGQGGGEQFFGPGTRLTVL.

This clonotype was counted between two and nine times. This chain uses TRBV7-8 with TRBJ2-7, with TRBD1 as a possible D gene (6 bases). Looked up from germline, CDR1 is SGHVS and CDR2 is FQNEAQ. There are 16 residues in the CDR3. The V end lost 3 bases, the J end lost 2 bases, and 17 bases lay between the germline ends. The CDR3 bases are TGTGCCAGCAGCTTCGCACGGACAGCCGGTGCCTACGAGCAGTACTTC. Protein: CASSFARTAGAYEQYF. Combining the CDR3 with reference TRBV7-8 and TRBJ2-7 gives the whole variable domain GAGVSQSPRYKVAKRGQDVALRCDPISGHVSLFWYQQALGQGPEFLTYFQNEAQLDKSGLPSDRFFAERPEGSVSTLKIQRTQQEDSAVYLCASSFARTAGAYEQYFGPGTRLTVT.

The chain employs TRBV19 and TRBJ2-3, with D maybe TRBD2 (5 bases). The CDR3 totals 15 residues. Germline V CDR1 and CDR2: LNHDA, SQIVND (reference sequence). V was shortened by 8 bases and J by 7 bases, with 22 bases between the two germline ends. The CDR3 DNA follows: TGTGCCAGTTCAGCGGTCCTCACGACGGAGTATACGCAGTATTTT. Protein sequence: CASSAVLTTEYTQYF.

The chain joins TRBV5-6 to TRBJ2-5, with D unclear. CDR1 and CDR2 (germline): SGHDT, YYEEEE. The V gene lost 6 bases and the J gene lost 1 base, with 10 bases spanning the gap. This CDR3 contains 13 residues. The CDR3 is CASNRIFQETQYF. CDR3 coding DNA: TGTGCCAGCAATCGGATCTTCCAAGAGACCCAGTACTTC. Combining the CDR3 with reference TRBV5-6 and TRBJ2-5 gives the whole variable domain DAGVTQSPTHLIKTRGQQVTLRCSPKSGHDTVSWYQQALGQGPQFIFQYYEEEERQRGNFPDRFSGHQFPNYSSELNVNALLLGDSALYLCASNRIFQETQYFGPGTRLLVL.

V is TRBV18 and J is TRBJ2-1, with TRBD1 identical over 7 bases. Germline assignment: CDR1 KGHSH and CDR2 LQKENI. J lost 14 bases, V lost 4 bases, and 5 bases had no gene match. CDR3 length equals 11 residues. CDR3 loop: CASSLDRDKFF. The CDR3 DNA reads TGTGCCAGCTCACTCGACAGGGATAAGTTCTTC.

This clonotype was counted many times. This chain joins TRBV7-2 and TRBJ2-3; possible D gene TRBD1, 6 bases. Trimming shortened V by 4 bases and J by 2 bases, and 7 bases separated the two germline ends. This CDR3 comprises 13 residues. The germline V gene has CDR1 SGHTA and CDR2 FQGNSA. The CDR3 region has the DNA TGTGCCAGCAGCTGGGACAACACAGATACGCAGTATTTT. Translating gives CASSWDNTDTQYF.

The V and J genes are TRBV7-6 and TRBJ2-7; D assignment may be TRBD1 or TRBD2 (5 bases each). CDR1 is SGHVS and CDR2 is FNYEAQ in the germline V gene. The CDR3 is 15 residues long. V was shortened by 5 bases and J by 3 bases, with 17 bases between the two germline ends. The CDR3 spells CASSPGTEPYYEQYF. The CDR3, as DNA: TGTGCCAGCAGCCCTGGGACCGAACCTTACTACGAGCAGTACTTC.

The V call is TRBV5-1, the J call TRBJ2-7; D possibly corresponds to TRBD2 (6 bases). Trimming stripped 6 bases from V and 6 bases from J, with 16 bases between. Germline assignment: CDR1 SGHRS and CDR2 YFSETQ. CDR3 length: 13 amino acids. The CDR3 reads CASTFGSGGEQYF. DNA for the CDR3: TGCGCCAGCACCTTTGGTTCCGGGGGCGAGCAGTACTTC.

The V and J genes are TRBV5-4 and TRBJ2-7, with 8 positions matching TRBD1. The J segment lost 5 bases and the V segment lost 4 bases, leaving 17 bases of the junction unmatched. This CDR3 has 17 amino acids. The germline V gene has CDR1 SGHNT and CDR2 YYREEE (reference sequence). This chain's CDR3 is CASSPPGQVIPPDEQYF. CDR3 bases: TGTGCCAGCAGCCCACCGGGACAGGTGATCCCCCCCGACGAGCAGTACTTC. Complete variable domain (other parts from reference TRBV5-4 and TRBJ2-7): ETGVTQSPTHLIKTRGQQVTLRCSSQSGHNTVSWYQQALGQGPQFIFQYYREEENGRGNFPPRFSGLQFPNYSSELNVNALELDDSALYLCASSPPGQVIPPDEQYFGPGTRLTVT.